Below, one T cell receptor (beta chain) is given with its context. The antigen is unknown. This sample was included in a study of blood T cells in healthy people across ages. Study-level results: Since the PBMCs were unsorted, naive and antigen-experienced cells could not be conclusively compared. Age brought a roughly linear fall in TCR beta diversity measured per million T cells.

Extraction of total RNA produced a minimum of 5 micrograms from each sample. V shed 6 bases and J shed 8 bases, with 14 bases lying between them. Germline CDR1 reads SGHAT; CDR2 reads FQNNGV. The CDR3 totals 12 residues. Using a J-beta primer mix together with a sample-barcoded 5' primer, a second PCR was run for about 7 to 12 cycles. In TCRdb, the 5' RACE reads were re-called with MiXCR into one record per CDR3 protein. The profile shows roughly 1,300,000 distinct CDR3 sequences, around 59% of them singletons. Sequenced sample: blood. J is TRBJ2-7 and V is TRBV11-2; TRBD2 is a possible D gene (6 bases). This TCR derives from a man between 18 and 35 years old in good health. The CDR3: CASRADGGKQYF. For the CDR3, the DNA is TGTGCCAGCAGAGCCGACGGGGGAAAGCAGTACTTC.